This T cell receptor beta chain stems from a study of shared clonotypes between healthy human individuals. In the study overall: CD4 naive cells filled three plates per donor, CD4 memory three, CD8 naive two and CD8 memory one.

The CDR3 is 13 amino acids. Germline-derived CDR1 and CDR2 are ENHRY and SYGVKD. Negatively enriched CD4+ T cells were divided by CD45RA into naive and memory. Generated by immunoSEQ multiplex PCR, the TCRdb table keeps only in-frame clones and is missing some. Altogether around 2.3 million clones are present, under 97% being singletons, with the ten largest covering 0.1% to 0.15%. In this sample, this clone turned up a few times. At one boundary the junction diverges from the germline segment, which might be a read error. The rearrangement links TRBV10-3 to TRBJ1-1; 7 positions match TRBD1. The sequencing sample was made of naive CD4+ T cells sorted from blood. Subset indicated: CD45RA+ positively selected. This TCR derives from a man in his late teens or twenties in good health. The DNA for the CDR3 is TGTGCCATCAGTGAGTTACCGGGACAGCCAAACATCTTT. Its translation is CAISELPGQPNIF.